The present T cell receptor (beta chain) was sequenced within a study of cytomegalovirus exposure and HLA in healthy donors. Turning to the study itself: A data release that came early held tens of millions of unique TCRs from HLA-typed donors.

Study-wide findings and caveats: In terms of immune exposure information, only CMV serostatus was available.

A multiplex PCR was run with 60 Vbeta primers and 13 Jbeta primers. Produced via immunoSEQ multiplex PCR; TCRdb's table is partial and in-frame only. The sample yields approximately 250,000 clones, around 80% seen once. A remark on this clone: The antigen is unknown.

The sample taken for sequencing was PBMCs. The source is a boy aged 10-17 years in good health and CMV-seronegative.

The CDR3 bases are TGTGCCAGCAGTTACTCGGCGGGCTGGGGCTACACCTTC. The encoded protein is CASSYSAGWGYTF. The chain uses TRBV6-5 and TRBJ1-2, with unresolved D. CDR3 length: 13 residues. The germline V gene encodes CDR1 MNHEY and CDR2 SVGAGI. V shed 0 bases and J shed 8 bases, with 10 bases lying between them.